The T cell receptor beta chain described here comes from a study of T cell clonotyping in hematopoietic cell transplantation. A remark on this clone: No antigen is known for it.

This CDR3 is built from 14 residues. V was trimmed by 2 bases and J by 5 bases, leaving 9 bases between them. Germline CDR1 is KGHSH and CDR2 is LQKENI. Sequenced by immunoSEQ multiplex PCR; TCRdb stores in-frame clones only, minus some. Of 13,000 or so clones in the sample, about 97% were seen once. General study results and limits: Pathologically expanded recipient clonotypes increased progressively from day 30 to day 180 as diversity fell.

Specimen: peripheral blood mononuclear cells, collected 30 days after allogeneic stem cell transplant. The rearrangement links TRBV18 to TRBJ1-4; no reliable D call. The source is a female patient aged 45-60 years who had an allogeneic stem cell transplant from an unrelated donor, so T cells may come from the graft donor. Some clones in this sample may be carry-over from other donors' samples. The CDR3 sequence is CASSPSGFNEKLFF. The CDR3 bases are TGTGCCAGCTCACCATCGGGATTCAATGAAAAACTGTTTTTT.